This T cell receptor (beta chain) is drawn from a study of sequential checkpoint blockade in melanoma. At the level of the study: Each arm's sequence ended with maintenance nivolumab.

This sample's treatment: randomized to nivolumab then ipilimumab (arm A) or the reverse (arm B). None of the patients previously received DNA-damaging chemotherapy. PBMC sorting kept live CD3+CD8+ cells without CD19 or CD56. Sequenced by immunoSEQ multiplex PCR; TCRdb stores in-frame clones only, minus some. The sample consists of about 6,100 clones, around 54% of them appearing once. Sequences were derived from CD8+ T cells sorted from blood (inferred from file names), sampled from a patient given nivolumab and ipilimumab in sequence. The receptor was isolated from a human donor with melanoma.

The CDR3 loop is CASSKEVRSGSETQYF. Here the CDR3 DNA reads TGTGCCAGCAGCAAAGAAGTTCGTAGCGGGAGTGAGACCCAGTACTTC. The V and J genes are TRBV21-1 and TRBJ2-5; the D call in the table, TRBD2, was not verified against the DNA. TRBV21-1 is a known pseudogene. This CDR3 has 16 residues.